This T cell receptor beta chain was captured by sequencing in a study of T cells in Graves' hyperthyroidism and ophthalmopathy. The PBMCs were sourced from fresh peripheral blood (about 9.7 ml). Regions amplified from RNA transcripts were the TCR beta CDR3 regions. First-round RT-PCR with HTBI primers amplified the TCR CDR3 region. One entry per CDR3 protein, called by TCRdb with MiXCR from the multiplex PCR reads. The profile shows 250,000 to 300,000 distinct CDR3 sequences, approximately 15% of them singletons. The CDR3 is 15 residues long. V lost 3 bases and J lost 3, with 12 bases in between. Germline CDR1 and CDR2: LNHDA and SQIVND (reference sequence). In the case of this clonotype: Antigen unknown.

Whole-study results and caveats: From stable hyperthyroidism, ophthalmopathy was set apart by a 13 V-J model.

This TCR was sampled from an older woman with Graves' ophthalmopathy. The sequenced sample was blood. The chain joins TRBV19 to TRBJ1-5; tentatively, D is TRBD1 (6 bases). The CDR3 sequence: CASSIGQSNNQPQHF. CDR3 DNA: TGTGCCAGTAGTATTGGACAGAGTAACAATCAGCCCCAGCATTTT.